This is a list of T cell receptor beta chains from one sample in a study of cytomegalovirus exposure and HLA in healthy donors. TCRdb keeps only in-frame clones here, not all; method: immunoSEQ multiplex PCR. In the table there are 160,000 or so clones, roughly 77% of which are singletons. The sequencing sample was made of PBMCs. These TCRs come from a young man in good health and CMV-seropositive. The CDR3 runs from the conserved cysteine through the conserved F or W. A D gene is named only where the DNA matches it firmly. Clone size appears in some rows only: once, few, many, or a class for an expanded clone.

-	-	TRBV5-4	TRBJ1-1	CASSIDSTEAFF	TGTGCCAGCAGCATTGACAGCACTGAAGCTTTCTTT
TRBD1	once	TRBV9	TRBJ1-1	CASSVTGDMPEAFF	TGTGCCAGCAGCGTAACAGGGGATATGCCTGAAGCTTTCTTT
-	-	TRBV27	TRBJ1-1	CASSTGRNTEAFF	TGTGCCAGCAGCACAGGGAGGAACACTGAAGCTTTCTTT
TRBD1	-	TRBV28	TRBJ1-2	CASSFLTSGTGVDGYTF	TGTGCCAGCAGTTTTCTAACCTCCGGGACAGGGGTCGATGGCTACACCTTC
TRBD1	-	TRBV18	TRBJ1-4	CASSLTTGSGNEKLFF	TGTGCCAGCTCACTAACGACAGGGTCGGGGAATGAAAAACTGTTTTTT
-	-	TRBV2	TRBJ1-3	CASSRTDSGNTIYF	TGTGCCAGCAGTCGGACAGACTCTGGAAACACCATATATTTT
-	few	TRBV5-1	TRBJ1-1	CASSSDGNFEAFF	TGCGCCAGCAGCTCGGACGGGAATTTTGAAGCTTTCTTT
TRBD1	once	TRBV9	TRBJ1-6	CASSADRGSPLHF	TGTGCCAGCAGCGCCGACAGGGGTTCACCCCTCCACTTT
-	-	TRBV13	TRBJ1-1	CASSLGAALNTEAFF	TGTGCCAGCAGCTTAGGTGCGGCGTTGAACACTGAAGCTTTCTTT
TRBD2	few	TRBV18	TRBJ2-1	CASSARTSQGVGSYNEQFF	TGTGCCAGCTCAGCTCGGACTAGCCAGGGAGTCGGTTCCTACAATGAGCAGTTCTTC
-	-	TRBV11-3	TRBJ2-5	CASNRRVETQYF	TGTGCCAGCAACCGAAGAGTGGAGACCCAGTACTTC
TRBD1	-	TRBV5-1	TRBJ1-3	CASSLEPTGGFSGNTIYF	TGCGCCAGCAGCTTGGAGCCGACAGGGGGCTTTTCTGGAAACACCATATATTTT
-	-	TRBV9	TRBJ1-6	CASSVDIQYNSPLHF	TGTGCCAGCAGCGTAGATATACAATATAATTCACCCCTCCACTTT
-	-	TRBV6-1	TRBJ1-1	CASSEQVGTVRAFF	TGTGCCAGCAGTGAACAGGTCGGAACGGTGAGAGCTTTCTTT
TRBD1	-	TRBV5-3	TRBJ1-5	CARSWGQGLGGNQPQHF	TGTGCCAGAAGCTGGGGACAGGGGTTAGGTGGCAATCAGCCCCAGCATTTT
TRBD2	-	TRBV14	TRBJ2-1	CASSPMAGGWNEQFF	TGTGCCAGCAGCCCGATGGCGGGAGGGTGGAATGAGCAGTTCTTC
-	-	TRBV7-6	TRBJ1-1	CASRGTGSTEAFF	TGTGCCAGCAGGGGAACAGGGAGCACTGAAGCTTTCTTT
-	-	TRBV7-5	TRBJ2-5	CARPSRTGEAETQYF	TGTGCCAGACCCTCTAGGACAGGGGAGGCAGAGACCCAGTACTTC
-	-	TRBV27	TRBJ2-3	CASSLSFSRDTQYF	TGTGCCAGCAGTTTATCCTTCTCCAGGGATACGCAGTATTTT
TRBD2	-	TRBV15	TRBJ2-1	CATREAGALGNEQFF	TGTGCCACCCGAGAAGCGGGGGCCTTAGGGAATGAGCAGTTCTTC
TRBD1	-	TRBV4-1	TRBJ2-3	CASSQDRSGQGFPDTQYF	TGCGCCAGCAGCCAAGATAGGTCGGGACAGGGTTTCCCAGATACGCAGTATTTT
-	-	TRBV7-9	TRBJ2-1	CASSPEARREFF	TGTGCCAGCAGCCCTGAGGCAAGGAGGGAGTTCTTC
-	-	TRBV15	TRBJ1-5	CATSRDINQPQHF	TGTGCCACCAGCAGAGATATTAATCAGCCCCAGCATTTT
TRBD2	once	TRBV4-2	TRBJ2-3	CASSLGGSTSTDTQYF	TGTGCCAGCAGCCTCGGGGGGTCAACTAGCACAGATACGCAGTATTTT
-	-	TRBV10-3	TRBJ1-2	CAISVKGDNYGYTF	TGTGCCATCAGTGTCAAGGGGGATAACTATGGCTACACCTTC
TRBD1	-	TRBV6-5	TRBJ1-5	CATRTGDQPQHF	TGTGCCACCCGGACAGGGGATCAGCCCCAGCATTTT
-	few	TRBV2	TRBJ1-1	CASSERRLMNTEAFF	TGTGCCAGCAGTGAAAGGCGGCTCATGAACACTGAAGCTTTCTTT